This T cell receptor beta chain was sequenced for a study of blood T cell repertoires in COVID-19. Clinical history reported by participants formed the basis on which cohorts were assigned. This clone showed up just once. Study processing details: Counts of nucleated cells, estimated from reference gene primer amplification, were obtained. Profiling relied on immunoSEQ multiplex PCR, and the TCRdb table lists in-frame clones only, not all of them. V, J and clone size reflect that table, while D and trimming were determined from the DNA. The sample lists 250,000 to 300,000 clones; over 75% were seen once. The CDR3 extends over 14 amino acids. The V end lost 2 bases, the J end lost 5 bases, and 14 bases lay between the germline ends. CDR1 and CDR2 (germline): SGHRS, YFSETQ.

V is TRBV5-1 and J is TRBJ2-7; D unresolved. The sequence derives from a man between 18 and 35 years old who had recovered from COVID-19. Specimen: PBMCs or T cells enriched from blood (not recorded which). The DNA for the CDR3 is TGCGCCAGCAGCTTAGCTCAGGATTCGGACGAGCAGTACTTC. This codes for CASSLAQDSDEQYF.